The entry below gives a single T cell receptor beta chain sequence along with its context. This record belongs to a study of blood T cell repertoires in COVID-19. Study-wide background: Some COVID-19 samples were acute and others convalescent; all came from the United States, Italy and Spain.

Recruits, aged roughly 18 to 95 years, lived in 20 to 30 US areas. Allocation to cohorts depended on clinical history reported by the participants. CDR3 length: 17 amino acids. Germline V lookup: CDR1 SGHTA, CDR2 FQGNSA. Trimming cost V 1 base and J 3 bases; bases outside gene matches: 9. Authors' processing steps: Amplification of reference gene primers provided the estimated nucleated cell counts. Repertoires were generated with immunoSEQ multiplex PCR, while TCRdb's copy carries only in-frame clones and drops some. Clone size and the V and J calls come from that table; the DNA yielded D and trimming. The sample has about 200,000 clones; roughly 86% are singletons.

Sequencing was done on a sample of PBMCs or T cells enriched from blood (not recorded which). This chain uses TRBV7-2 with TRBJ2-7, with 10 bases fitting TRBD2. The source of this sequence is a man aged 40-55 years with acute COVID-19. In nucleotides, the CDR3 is TGTGCCAGCAGCTTAGGTGGGAGGACTAGCGGCCACTACGAGCAGTACTTC. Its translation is CASSLGGRTSGHYEQYF.